This T cell receptor (beta chain) came from a study of blood T cells in healthy people across ages. Study observations and caveats: It was found that TCR beta diversity correlated strongly with the percentage of naive T cells. Possibly, changes in expanded clonotypes were confounded because donor CMV status was unknown. Diversity was higher, and naive CD4+ cells more numerous, in long-lived donors than in aged donors.

A J-beta primer mix and a sample-barcoded 5' primer were used in a second PCR of about 7 to 12 cycles. A template-switch adaptor containing 12 random nucleotides labeled each cDNA molecule. TCRdb recomputed calls from the 5' RACE reads with MiXCR, one row per CDR3 protein. The sample shows fewer than 2,000,000 distinct CDR3 sequences, roughly 32% of them seen only once. This clonotype was detected many times. Its antigen is still unknown. At one end, the junction sequence differs from germline, possibly due to a read error. This CDR3 has 14 amino acids. Germline CDR1 LGHDT, CDR2 YNNKEL (reference sequence).

The TCR comes from a woman in her twenties or thirties in good health. Specimen: blood. The chain has TRBV3-1 and TRBJ2-7; D possibly corresponds to TRBD1 (6 bases). The CDR3 nucleotides are TGTGCCAGCACCCAAGGGGGTATTACCTACGAGCAGTACTTC. It specifies CASTQGGITYEQYF.